Detailed here is one TCR beta chain. The target antigen is unknown. Amplification used 60 Vbeta primers and 13 Jbeta primers. Assay used: immunoSEQ multiplex PCR; TCRdb lists only in-frame clones, some missing. This sample has some 120,000 clones, with 70% to 75% found just once. These data are taken from a study of cytomegalovirus exposure and HLA in healthy donors. Whole-study results and caveats: Among TCR sequences, most were rare, though some public TCRs appeared in many donors.

The V gene's germline CDR1 is PRHDT and CDR2 FYEKMQ (reference sequence). The CDR3 is 17 amino acids. V trimming: 3 bases; J trimming: 4 bases; junction bases outside the gene matches: 15. The chain uses TRBV13 and TRBJ2-7; 7 nucleotides line up with TRBD1. Sequenced sample: PBMCs. The source is a woman aged 18-35 years in good health and CMV-seronegative. The CDR3, as DNA: TGTGCCAGCAGCTTGACCGGTCCCCCAGGGGGTGAATACGAGCAGTACTTC. It yields the protein CASSLTGPPGGEYEQYF.